This TCR beta chain was recovered during a study of T cell responses to AZD1222 COVID-19 vaccine. Study at large: Second-dose intervals near 4 or 12 weeks were combined. Overall study findings and caveats: The reported proportion of spike-specific TCRs targeting unmutated variant regions was nearly half. Breadth and depth of Spike-specific TCRs rose after two AZD1222 doses.

With regard to this clone: The antigen remains undetermined.

Some clones are missing from TCRdb's copy, which holds only in-frame ones; the method was immunoSEQ multiplex PCR. The table includes 110,000 to 150,000 clones, around 89% detected once. The V gene end was trimmed by 6 bases and the J gene end by 2 bases; junction bases not matched to a gene: 7. The CDR3 is made up of 15 amino acids. The V gene's germline CDR1 is SNHLY and CDR2 FYNNEI. The receptor comes from an adult in good health. The material sequenced was peripheral blood, taken on day 0 of AZD1222 vaccination. The chain uses TRBV2 and TRBJ1-2; the match to TRBD1 covers 9 bases. CDR3 protein: CASSARTGENYGYTF. In DNA form, the CDR3 reads TGTGCCAGCAGCGCCCGGACAGGGGAGAACTATGGCTACACCTTC.